This T cell receptor (beta chain) was profiled in a study of T cells in localized non-small cell lung cancer. Study-level findings and limits: Median about 58 top-100 tumor clones were shared with paired adjacent lung. The greatest T cell clonality was found in uninvolved adjacent lung (higher than in tumor). Because sequencing included only one region (of the tumor), heterogeneity remains possible. Higher adjacent-lung clonality was associated with shorter survival.

Method: immunoSEQ multiplex PCR; TCRdb's copy keeps in-frame clones and lacks some. The sample carries fewer than 35,000 clones, just over 85% recorded once. With regard to this clone: Its cognate antigen is unknown.

In germline, CDR1 is SGHRS, CDR2 YFSETQ. There are 14 residues in the CDR3. Trimming at V came to 4 bases and at J to 1 base, leaving 3 bases not matched to a gene. The source of this sequence is a male donor older than 55 with stage III lung adenocarcinoma. This rearrangement joins TRBV5-1 to TRBJ1-1; TRBD1 matches at 8 bases. The sample consisted of peripheral blood, taken before any cancer treatment. The CDR3 region is CASSPDRANTEAFF. DNA of the CDR3: TGCGCCAGCAGCCCGGACAGGGCGAACACTGAAGCTTTCTTT. Together with reference TRBV5-1 and TRBJ1-1, the CDR3 gives the full variable domain: KAGVTQTPRYLIKTRGQQVTLSCSPISGHRSVSWYQQTPGQGLQFLFEYFSETQRNKGNFPGRFSGRQFSNSRSEMNVSTLELGDSALYLCASSPDRANTEAFFGQGTRLTVV.